This entry is about one T cell receptor beta chain. In germline, CDR1 is SGHRS, CDR2 YFSETQ. The CDR3 contains 14 residues. J lost 6 bases, V lost 3 bases, and 2 bases had no gene match. TCRdb reprocessed the RT-PCR reads via MiXCR and lists one record per CDR3 protein. Among 650,000 to 800,000 distinct CDR3 sequences listed, approximately 15% were seen once. Source material: memory CD4+ T cells from blood. The receptor's source is a female donor in good health, serving as a healthy control. The J gene is TRBJ2-2, the V gene TRBV5-1, with 10 bases lining up with TRBD1. The CDR3 nucleotides read TGCGCCAGCAGCTCGGGGACAGGGGCCGGGGAGCTGTTTTTT. Translating it yields CASSSGTGAGELFF.